This TCR beta chain was captured by sequencing in a study of T cells in Graves' hyperthyroidism and ophthalmopathy. Study-level findings and limits: It was a median around 6 months before onset that the model predicted ophthalmopathy.

The investigators amplified TCR beta CDR3 regions from RNA transcripts. Using the HTBI primer set, a first-round RT-PCR was run on the TCR CDR3. TCRdb reprocessed the multiplex PCR reads with MiXCR, giving one entry per CDR3 protein. In the table there are a few hundred thousand distinct CDR3 sequences, about 15% of which are singletons. This clonotype was observed a few times. Its cognate antigen is unknown. After removal of 7 bases from V and 5 bases from J, the junction contained 13 bases not matched to a gene. From germline, CDR1 is GTSNPN and CDR2 SVGIG (reference sequence). This CDR3 is 15 amino acids long.

The V and J genes are TRBV30 and TRBJ2-2; 7 bases are shared with TRBD1. The source of this sequence is a woman younger than 30 with Graves' ophthalmopathy. The specimen was blood. The CDR3 protein is CASKTGTVNTGELFF. DNA for the CDR3: TGTGCCTCGAAAACCGGGACAGTAAATACCGGGGAGCTGTTTTTT.